One TCR beta chain is described in this entry. TCRdb redid the calling of the 5' RACE reads with MiXCR, one entry per CDR3 protein. Of some 58,000 distinct CDR3 sequences in the sample, approximately 10% were seen once. This sample is part of a study of early T cells in non-severe SARS-CoV-2 infection. Trimming cost V 2 bases and J 2 bases, with 8 bases left between them. Germline values: CDR1 SGHTA, CDR2 FQGNSA. This CDR3 is built from 14 residues. The rearrangement joins TRBV7-2 to TRBJ2-3; perhaps TRBD2 as D (5 bases). The material sequenced was whole blood, taken at baseline. The sequence was obtained from an adult who was a healthcare worker with PCR-confirmed SARS-CoV-2 infection or an uninfected control (not recorded which). This CDR3 reads CASSLTRDTDTQYF. For the CDR3, the DNA is TGTGCCAGCAGCTTAACTAGGGACACAGATACGCAGTATTTT.